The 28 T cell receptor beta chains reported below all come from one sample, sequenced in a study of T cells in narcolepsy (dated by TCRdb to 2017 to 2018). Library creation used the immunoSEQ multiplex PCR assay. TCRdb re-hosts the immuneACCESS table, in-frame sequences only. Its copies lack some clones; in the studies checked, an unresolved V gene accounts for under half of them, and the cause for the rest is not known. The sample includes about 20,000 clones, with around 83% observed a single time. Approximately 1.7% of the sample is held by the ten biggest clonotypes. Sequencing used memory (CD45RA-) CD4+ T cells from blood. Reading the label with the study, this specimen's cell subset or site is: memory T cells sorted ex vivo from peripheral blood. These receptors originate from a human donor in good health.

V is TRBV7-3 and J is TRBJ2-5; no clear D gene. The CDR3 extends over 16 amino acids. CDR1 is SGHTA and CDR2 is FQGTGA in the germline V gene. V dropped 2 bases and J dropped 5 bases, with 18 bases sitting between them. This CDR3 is CASSLLPASGSETQYF. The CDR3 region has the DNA TGTGCCAGCAGCTTATTGCCGGCCTCAGGATCGGAGACCCAGTACTTC.

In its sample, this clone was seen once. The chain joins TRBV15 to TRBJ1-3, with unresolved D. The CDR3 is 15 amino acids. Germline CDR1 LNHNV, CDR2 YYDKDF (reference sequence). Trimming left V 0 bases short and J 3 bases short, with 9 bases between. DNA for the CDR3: TGTGCCACCAGCAGAGATGGGCGGGATGGAAACACCATATATTTT. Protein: CATSRDGRDGNTIYF.

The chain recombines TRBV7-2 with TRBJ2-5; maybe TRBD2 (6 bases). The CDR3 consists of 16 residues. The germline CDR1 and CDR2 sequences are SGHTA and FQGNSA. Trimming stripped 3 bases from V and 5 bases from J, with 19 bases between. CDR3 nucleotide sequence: TGTGCCAGCAGCTTCCTAGCGCTTATTCAAGAGGAGACCCAGTACTTC. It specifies CASSFLALIQEETQYF.

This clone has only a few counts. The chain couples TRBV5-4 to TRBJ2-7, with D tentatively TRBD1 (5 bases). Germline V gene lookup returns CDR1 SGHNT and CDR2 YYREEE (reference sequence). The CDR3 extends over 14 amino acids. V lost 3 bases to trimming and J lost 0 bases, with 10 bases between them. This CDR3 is CASSSTGDSYEQYF. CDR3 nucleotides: TGTGCCAGCAGCTCCACAGGAGACTCCTACGAGCAGTACTTC.

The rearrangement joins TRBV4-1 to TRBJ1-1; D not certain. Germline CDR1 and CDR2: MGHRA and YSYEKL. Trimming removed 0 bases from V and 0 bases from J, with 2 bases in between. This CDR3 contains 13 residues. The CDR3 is CASSQEVNTEAFF. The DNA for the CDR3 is TGCGCCAGCAGCCAAGAGGTGAACACTGAAGCTTTCTTT.

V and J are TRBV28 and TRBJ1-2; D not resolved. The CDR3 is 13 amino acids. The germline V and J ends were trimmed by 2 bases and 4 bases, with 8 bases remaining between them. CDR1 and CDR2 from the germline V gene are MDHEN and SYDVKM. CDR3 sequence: CASSLNGPYGYTF. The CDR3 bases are TGTGCCAGCAGTTTAAACGGACCCTATGGCTACACCTTC.

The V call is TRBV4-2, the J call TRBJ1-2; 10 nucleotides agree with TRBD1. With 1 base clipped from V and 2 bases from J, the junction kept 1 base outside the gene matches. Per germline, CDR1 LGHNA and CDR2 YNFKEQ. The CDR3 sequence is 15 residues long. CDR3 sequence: CASSQGDRGNYGYTF. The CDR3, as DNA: TGTGCCAGCAGCCAAGGGGACAGGGGCAACTATGGCTACACCTTC.

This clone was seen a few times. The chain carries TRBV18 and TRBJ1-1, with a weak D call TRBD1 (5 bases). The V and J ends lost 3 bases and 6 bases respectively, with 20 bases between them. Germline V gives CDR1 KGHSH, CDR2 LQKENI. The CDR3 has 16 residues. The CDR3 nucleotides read TGTGCCAGCTCACCTGTCATCCGGCAGGGTGGGGCTGAAGCTTTCTTT. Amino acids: CASSPVIRQGGAEAFF.

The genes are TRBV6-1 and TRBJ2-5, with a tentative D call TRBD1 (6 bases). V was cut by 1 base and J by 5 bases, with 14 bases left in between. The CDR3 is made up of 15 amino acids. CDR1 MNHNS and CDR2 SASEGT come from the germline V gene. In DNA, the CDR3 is TGTGCCAGCAGTGAAGGGGGGACAACTAGGGAGACCCAGTACTTC. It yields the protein CASSEGGTTRETQYF.

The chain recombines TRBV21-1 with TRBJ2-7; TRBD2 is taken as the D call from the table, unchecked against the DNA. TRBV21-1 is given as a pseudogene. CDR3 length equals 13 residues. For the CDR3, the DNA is TGTGCCAGCAATCCCAAGCGGGTGGGCGAGCAGTACTTC. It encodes CASNPKRVGEQYF.

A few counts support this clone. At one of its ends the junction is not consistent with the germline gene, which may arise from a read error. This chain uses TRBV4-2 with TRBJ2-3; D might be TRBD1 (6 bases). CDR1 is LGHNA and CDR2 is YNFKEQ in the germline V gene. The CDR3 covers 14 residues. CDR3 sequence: CASNQGTGWDTQYF. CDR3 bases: TGTGCCAGCAACCAAGGTACAGGGTGGGATACGCAGTATTTT.

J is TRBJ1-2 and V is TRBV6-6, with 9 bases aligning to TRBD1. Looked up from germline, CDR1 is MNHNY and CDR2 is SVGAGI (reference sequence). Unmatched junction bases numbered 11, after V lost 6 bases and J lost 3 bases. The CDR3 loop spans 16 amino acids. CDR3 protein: CASRSGQGSPDYGYTF. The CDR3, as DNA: TGTGCCAGCAGATCGGGACAGGGTTCTCCGGACTATGGCTACACCTTC.

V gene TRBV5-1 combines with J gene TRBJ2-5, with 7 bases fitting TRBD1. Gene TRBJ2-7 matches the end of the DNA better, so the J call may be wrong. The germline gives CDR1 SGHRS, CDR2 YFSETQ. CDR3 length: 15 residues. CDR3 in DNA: TGCGCCAGCAGCTTGGTATCAGGGGGAAACTACGAGCAGTACTTC. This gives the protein CASSLVSGGNYEQYF.

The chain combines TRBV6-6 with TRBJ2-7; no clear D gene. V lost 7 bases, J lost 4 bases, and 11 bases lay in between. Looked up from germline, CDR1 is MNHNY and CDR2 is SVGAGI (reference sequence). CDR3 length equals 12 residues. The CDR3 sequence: CASTSPLYEQYF. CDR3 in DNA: TGTGCCAGCACATCGCCCTTATACGAGCAGTACTTC.

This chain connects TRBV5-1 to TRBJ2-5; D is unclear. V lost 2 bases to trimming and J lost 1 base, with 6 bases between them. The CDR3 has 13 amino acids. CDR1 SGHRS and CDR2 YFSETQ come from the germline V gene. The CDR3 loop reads CASSLQLQETQYF. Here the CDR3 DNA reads TGCGCCAGCAGCTTACAGCTCCAAGAGACCCAGTACTTC.

The CDR3 reads CAWSGGWLGYGYTF. The CDR3 nucleotides read TGTGCCTGGAGTGGGGGGTGGCTTGGCTATGGCTACACCTTC. The chain employs TRBV30 and TRBJ1-2, with D possibly matching TRBD1 (5 bases). Germline V lookup: CDR1 GTSNPN, CDR2 SVGIG (reference sequence). Between the trimmed V and J ends, which lost 1 base and 4 bases, there was a span of 13 bases. The CDR3 is 14 amino acids.

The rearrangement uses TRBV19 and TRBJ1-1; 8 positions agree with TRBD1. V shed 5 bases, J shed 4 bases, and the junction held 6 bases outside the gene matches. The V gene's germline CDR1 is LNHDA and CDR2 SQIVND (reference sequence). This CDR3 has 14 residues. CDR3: CASSPQGGFTEAFF. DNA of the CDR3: TGTGCCAGTAGTCCACAGGGGGGATTCACTGAAGCTTTCTTT.

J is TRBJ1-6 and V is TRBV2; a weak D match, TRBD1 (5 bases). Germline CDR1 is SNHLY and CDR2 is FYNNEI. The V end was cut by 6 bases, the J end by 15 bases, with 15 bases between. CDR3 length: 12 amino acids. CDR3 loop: CASRGTGSLLHF. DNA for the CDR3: TGTGCCAGCAGGGGAACAGGTTCGCTCCTCCACTTT.

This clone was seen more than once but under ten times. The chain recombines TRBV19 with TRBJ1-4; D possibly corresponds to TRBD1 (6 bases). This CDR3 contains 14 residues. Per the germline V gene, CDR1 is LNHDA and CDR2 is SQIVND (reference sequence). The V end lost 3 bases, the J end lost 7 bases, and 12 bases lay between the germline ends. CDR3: CASSMAGAREKLFF. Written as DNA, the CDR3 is TGTGCCAGTAGTATGGCGGGGGCGCGTGAAAAACTGTTTTTT. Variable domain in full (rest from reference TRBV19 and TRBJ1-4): DGGITQSPKYLFRKEGQNVTLSCEQNLNHDAMYWYRQDPGQGLRLIYYSQIVNDFQKGDIAEGYSVSREKKESFPLTVTSAQKNPTAFYLCASSMAGAREKLFFGSGTQLSVL.

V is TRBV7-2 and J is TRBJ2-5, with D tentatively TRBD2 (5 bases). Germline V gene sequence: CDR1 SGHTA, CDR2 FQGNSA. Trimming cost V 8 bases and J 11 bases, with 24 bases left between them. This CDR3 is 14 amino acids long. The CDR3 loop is CASGNIGVGVEQYF. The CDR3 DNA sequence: TGTGCCAGCGGCAACATCGGTGTCGGGGTAGAGCAGTACTTC.

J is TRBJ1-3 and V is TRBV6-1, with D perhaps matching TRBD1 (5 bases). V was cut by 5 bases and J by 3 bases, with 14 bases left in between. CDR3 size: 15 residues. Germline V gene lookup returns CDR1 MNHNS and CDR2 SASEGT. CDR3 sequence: CASSPSGTDGNTIYF. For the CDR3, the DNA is TGTGCCAGCAGTCCTAGCGGGACGGATGGAAACACCATATATTTT.

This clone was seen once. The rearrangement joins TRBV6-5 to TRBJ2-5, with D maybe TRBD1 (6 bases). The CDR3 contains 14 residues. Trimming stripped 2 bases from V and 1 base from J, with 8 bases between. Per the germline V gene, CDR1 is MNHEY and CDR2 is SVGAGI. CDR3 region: CASSYQGTQETQYF. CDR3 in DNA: TGTGCCAGCAGTTACCAGGGGACCCAAGAGACCCAGTACTTC.

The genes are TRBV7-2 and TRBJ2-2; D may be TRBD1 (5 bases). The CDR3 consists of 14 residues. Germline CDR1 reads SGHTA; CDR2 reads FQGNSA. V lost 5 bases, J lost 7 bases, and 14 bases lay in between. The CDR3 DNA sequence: TGTGCCAGCAGCGCCCTTCTAGGGGTCGGGGAGCTGTTTTTT. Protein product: CASSALLGVGELFF.

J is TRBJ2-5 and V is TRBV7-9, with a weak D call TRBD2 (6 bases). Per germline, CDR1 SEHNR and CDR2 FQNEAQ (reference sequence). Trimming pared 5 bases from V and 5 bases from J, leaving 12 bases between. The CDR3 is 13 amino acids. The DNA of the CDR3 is TGTGCCAGCAGCCGGCCGGGGAGGGAGACCCAGTACTTC. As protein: CASSRPGRETQYF. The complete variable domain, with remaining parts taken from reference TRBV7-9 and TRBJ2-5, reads DTGVSQNPRHKITKRGQNVTFRCDPISEHNRLYWYRQTLGQGPEFLTYFQNEAQLEKSRLLSDRFSAERPKGSFSTLEIQRTEQGDSAMYLCASSRPGRETQYFGPGTRLLVL.

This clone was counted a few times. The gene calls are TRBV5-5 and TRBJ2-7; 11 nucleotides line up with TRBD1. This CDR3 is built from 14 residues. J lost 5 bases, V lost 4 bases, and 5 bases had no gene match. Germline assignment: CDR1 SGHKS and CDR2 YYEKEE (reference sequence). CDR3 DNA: TGTGCCAGCAGCCCCTGGACAGGGGGCCACGAGCAGTACTTC. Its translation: CASSPWTGGHEQYF.

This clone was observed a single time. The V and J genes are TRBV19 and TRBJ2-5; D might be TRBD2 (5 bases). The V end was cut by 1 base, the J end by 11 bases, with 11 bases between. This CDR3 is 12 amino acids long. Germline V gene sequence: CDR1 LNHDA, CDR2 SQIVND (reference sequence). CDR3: CASSIVRWEQYF. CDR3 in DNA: TGTGCCAGTAGTATAGTGCGTTGGGAGCAGTACTTC.

The CDR3 DNA reads as TGTGCCAGCGCTGCTGGGGTCGCCACCGGGGAGCTGTTTTTT. Amino acids: CASAAGVATGELFF. The J gene is TRBJ2-2, the V gene TRBV19; D is uncertain. The germline V and J ends were trimmed by 9 bases and 4 bases, with 15 bases remaining between them. The CDR3 spans 14 residues. CDR1 LNHDA and CDR2 SQIVND come from the germline V gene (reference sequence).

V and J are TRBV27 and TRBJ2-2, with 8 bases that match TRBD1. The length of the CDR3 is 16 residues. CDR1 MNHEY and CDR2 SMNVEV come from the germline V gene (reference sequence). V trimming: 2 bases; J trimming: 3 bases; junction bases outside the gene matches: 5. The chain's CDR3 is CASSLGDRYHTGELFF. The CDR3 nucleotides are TGTGCCAGCAGTTTAGGGGACAGGTACCACACCGGGGAGCTGTTTTTT.